The 27 T cell receptor beta chains below all came from one sample that was sequenced in a study of lymphopenia after photon versus proton radiotherapy. Sequencing used immunoSEQ multiplex PCR; TCRdb keeps in-frame clones, though not all of them. This table has approximately 24,000 clones, about 87% appearing once. This specimen was peripheral blood, taken from a patient treated with photon-based radiotherapy. All receptors derive from a man in his fifties or sixties with gastric cancer.

This clone has a handful of counts. The CDR3 reads CASSGPHTYTQYF. The CDR3 DNA follows: TGTGCCAGCTCCGGACCACACACTTATACGCAGTATTTT. The genes are TRBV6-5 and TRBJ2-3; D unclear. The germline V and J ends were trimmed by 8 bases and 7 bases, with 16 bases remaining between them. The CDR3 runs 13 residues. Germline lookup yields CDR1 MNHEY and CDR2 SVGAGI.

The rearrangement links TRBV11-2 to TRBJ2-3; D might be TRBD2 (5 bases). Deletions cut 4 bases from V and 6 bases from J, with 17 bases between. From germline, CDR1 is SGHAT and CDR2 FQNNGV. The CDR3 length is 15 residues. Written as DNA, the CDR3 is TGTGCCAGCAGCTCCGACGCAACTAGAATTGATACGCAGTATTTT. Residues: CASSSDATRIDTQYF.

The chain links TRBV18 to TRBJ1-5; 8 nucleotides match TRBD1. In germline, CDR1 is KGHSH, CDR2 LQKENI. This CDR3 comprises 14 residues. The V gene end was trimmed by 4 bases and the J gene end by 6 bases; junction bases not matched to a gene: 5. The CDR3 DNA is TGTGCCAGCTCACACGACAGGGGTAGTCAGCCCCAGCATTTT. Translating gives CASSHDRGSQPQHF.

This rearrangement joins TRBV29-1 to TRBJ2-5, with 8 bases lining up with TRBD1. J gave up 4 bases and V 7 bases, and 11 bases lay outside the gene matches. The CDR3 contains 14 residues. In germline, CDR1 is SQVTM, CDR2 ANQGSEA. CDR3 nucleotides: TGCAGCGCATCAGGGGGCGCTGGAAGAGAGACCCAGTACTTC. Translated: CSASGGAGRETQYF.

The rearrangement uses TRBV6-1 and TRBJ2-7; no clear D. V lost 0 bases, J lost 9 bases, and 24 bases lay in between. CDR1 MNHNS and CDR2 SASEGT come from the germline V gene. This CDR3 spans 17 amino acids. The CDR3 reads CASSEANTDTPTYGQYV. DNA for the CDR3: TGTGCCAGCAGTGAAGCTAATACAGATACTCCTACGTATGGGCAGTACGTC.

This rearrangement joins TRBV7-2 to TRBJ1-5; TRBD1 matches 7 bases. Trimming at V came to 5 bases and at J to 4 bases, leaving 8 bases not matched to a gene. CDR1 SGHTA and CDR2 FQGNSA come from the germline V gene. This CDR3 has 15 amino acids. CDR3 DNA sequence: TGTGCCAGCAGCGAGGGACAGTCTACTAATCAGCCCCAGCATTTT. Translated, it gives CASSEGQSTNQPQHF.

This sequence joins TRBV10-2 and TRBJ1-4; TRBD1 agrees at 8 bases. With V trimmed by 10 bases and J by 8 bases, 9 bases remained unmatched. Germline loops: CDR1 WSHSY, CDR2 SAAADI. The length of the CDR3 is 13 residues. CDR3 DNA sequence: TGCGCCACGAAAGGACAGGGCCCAGAAAAACTGTTTTTT. As protein: CATKGQGPEKLFF.

V usage is TRBV11-2 and J usage is TRBJ1-6; the D is unclear. The CDR3 loop spans 12 amino acids. Germline V gives CDR1 SGHAT, CDR2 FQNNGV. V was clipped by 4 bases and J by 9 bases, with 7 bases between them. CDR3 DNA: TGTGCCAGCAGCTCAACTGGTTCACCCCTCCACTTT. This translates into CASSSTGSPLHF.

The rearrangement uses TRBV11-2 and TRBJ2-5; D gene ambiguous. The ends were cut back, 2 bases at V and 0 bases at J, with 7 bases in the middle. There are 14 residues in the CDR3. The germline gives CDR1 SGHAT, CDR2 FQNNGV. For the CDR3, the DNA is TGTGCCAGCAGCTTATTGGCTTACCAAGAGACCCAGTACTTC. Translating it yields CASSLLAYQETQYF. The variable domain in full, completed from reference TRBV11-2 and TRBJ2-5, reads EAGVAQSPRYKIIEKRQSVAFWCNPISGHATLYWYQQILGQGPKLLIQFQNNGVVDDSQLPKDRFSAERLKGVDSTLKIQPAKLEDSAVYLCASSLLAYQETQYFGPGTRLLVL.

This clone was detected once. V is TRBV2 and J is TRBJ2-7; D not resolved. Germline values: CDR1 SNHLY, CDR2 FYNNEI. This CDR3 has 14 residues. Trimming stripped 3 bases from V and 5 bases from J, with 14 bases between. Written as DNA, the CDR3 is TGTGCCAGCAGTGATTTAGGGATAGTCGACGAGCAGTACTTC. Its translation: CASSDLGIVDEQYF.

CDR3 sequence reads: CAGSESSYNEQFF. The DNA for the CDR3 is TGTGCCGGCTCAGAGAGCTCCTACAATGAGCAGTTCTTC. This rearrangement joins TRBV30 to TRBJ2-1; D is uncertain. V was cut by 8 bases and J by 0 bases, with 11 bases left in between. This CDR3 comprises 13 residues. Germline assignment: CDR1 GTSNPN and CDR2 SVGIG (reference sequence).

The J gene is TRBJ1-1, the V gene TRBV15, with D hard to call. Per germline, CDR1 LNHNV and CDR2 YYDKDF (reference sequence). V was trimmed by 1 base and J by 7 bases, leaving 10 bases between them. There are 13 residues in the CDR3. The CDR3 DNA reads TGTGCCACCAGCAGAGTTTATCAGAGTGAAGCTTTCTTT. This encodes CATSRVYQSEAFF.

This clone was recorded only once. The chain carries TRBV7-2 and TRBJ1-2; D is possibly TRBD1 (6 bases). Trimming removed 5 bases at V and 8 bases at J, with 12 bases between. CDR3 size: 12 residues. CDR1 and CDR2 from the germline V gene are SGHTA and FQGNSA. In DNA form, the CDR3 reads TGTGCCAGCAGCCCTAGGACAGTAGGCTACACCTTC. It codes for CASSPRTVGYTF.

V and J are TRBV5-1 and TRBJ2-1; maybe TRBD2 (6 bases). This CDR3 region has 15 residues. The germline gives CDR1 SGHRS, CDR2 YFSETQ. The V and J ends lost 4 bases and 9 bases respectively, with 20 bases between them. Here the CDR3 DNA reads TGCGCCAGCAGCAAGGCGGGGTCCCGGGGGAGTGAGCAGTTCTTC. Translation: CASSKAGSRGSEQFF.

The chain recombines TRBV6-6 with TRBJ2-1; 8 bases match TRBD1. Per germline, CDR1 MNHNY and CDR2 SVGAGI (reference sequence). J lost 3 bases, V lost 5 bases, and 6 bases had no gene match. The CDR3 has 15 amino acids. CDR3: CASSKQGVLYNEQFF. The CDR3 DNA sequence: TGTGCCAGCAGTAAACAGGGGGTCCTCTACAATGAGCAGTTCTTC.

This chain links TRBV6-5 with TRBJ2-2; unclear D gene. The germline gives CDR1 MNHEY, CDR2 SVGAGI. CDR3 size: 13 residues. Trimming left V 6 bases short and J 7 bases short, with 12 bases between. The CDR3 is CASRSDSGGELFF. CDR3 DNA sequence: TGTGCCAGCAGATCCGACTCTGGCGGGGAGCTGTTTTTT.

This chain links TRBV7-3 with TRBJ2-2; 12 bases are a match to TRBD2. CDR1 and CDR2 from the germline V gene are SGHTA and FQGTGA. CDR3 length: 18 amino acids. J gave up 8 bases and V 4 bases, and 14 bases lay outside the gene matches. CDR3 nucleotides: TGTGCCAGCAGCTCAGGACCGGGACTAGCGGGCTTCGAGGGGGAGCTGTTTTTT. This encodes CASSSGPGLAGFEGELFF.

The V gene is TRBV27, the J gene TRBJ2-5; weak D call: TRBD2 (5 bases). V gave up 0 bases and J gave up 5 bases, with 13 bases separating them. CDR1 is MNHEY, CDR2 SMNVEV, per germline (reference sequence). The CDR3 loop spans 15 amino acids. The CDR3: CASSLSWTGWETQYF. As DNA, the CDR3 is TGTGCCAGCAGTTTATCATGGACTGGCTGGGAGACCCAGTACTTC.

The V and J genes are TRBV6-5 and TRBJ1-3; 9 nucleotides match TRBD1. This CDR3 spans 15 amino acids. V shed 5 bases, J shed 2 bases, and the junction held 4 bases outside the gene matches. Germline lookup yields CDR1 MNHEY and CDR2 SVGAGI. CDR3 sequence reads: CASSPDRGAGNTIYF. CDR3 bases: TGTGCCAGCAGTCCGGACAGGGGAGCTGGAAACACCATATATTTT.

The gene calls are TRBV5-1 and TRBJ2-5, with TRBD1 identical over 7 bases. The J call is in doubt because the DNA end fits TRBJ2-7 better. In germline, CDR1 is SGHRS, CDR2 YFSETQ. The CDR3 has 15 residues. The CDR3 DNA reads as TGCGCCAGCAGCTTTCGGACAGGCGGTGCCTACGAGCAGTACTTC. Its translation: CASSFRTGGAYEQYF.

The J gene is TRBJ1-3, the V gene TRBV13; TRBD1 matches 9 bases. Germline CDR1 reads PRHDT; CDR2 reads FYEKMQ (reference sequence). The CDR3 spans 14 residues. The V and J ends lost 5 bases and 6 bases, in that order; junction bases with no gene match: 5. The CDR3 is CASSLWTGENTIYF. The CDR3, as DNA: TGTGCCAGCAGCCTCTGGACAGGGGAAAACACCATATATTTT.

In this sample, this clone turned up once. The chain couples TRBV11-1 to TRBJ2-2; unclear D gene. The CDR3 runs 12 residues. Germline CDR1 reads SGHAT; CDR2 reads FQDESV (reference sequence). V was shortened by 3 bases and J by 8 bases, with 7 bases between the two germline ends. The CDR3 sequence: CASSFEIGELFF. DNA of the CDR3: TGTGCCAGCAGCTTCGAAATAGGGGAGCTGTTTTTT.

The V gene is TRBV4-1, the J gene TRBJ2-3; 7 bases match TRBD2. The trim removed 2 bases at V and 5 bases at J, leaving 7 bases unmatched. CDR1 and CDR2 from the germline V gene are MGHRA and YSYEKL. The CDR3 consists of 15 residues. CDR3 sequence: CASSQTLGRGDTQYF. DNA for the CDR3: TGCGCCAGCAGCCAAACGCTGGGGAGGGGAGATACGCAGTATTTT.

V usage is TRBV19 and J usage is TRBJ2-4; D might be TRBD2 (9 bases). With 5 bases removed from V and 6 bases from J, the gap between germline ends came to 14 bases. The CDR3 sequence is 14 residues long. Germline CDR1 reads LNHDA; CDR2 reads SQIVND (reference sequence). CDR3 DNA sequence: TGTGCCAGTAGTGCGGGGGGGACAGGAAACATTCAGTACTTC. Translating gives CASSAGGTGNIQYF.

The chain combines TRBV7-9 with TRBJ1-1, with D unresolved. The CDR3 covers 17 residues. Trimming shortened V by 0 bases and J by 0 bases, and 14 bases separated the two germline ends. Germline-derived CDR1 and CDR2 are SEHNR and FQNEAQ (reference sequence). The CDR3 DNA reads as TGTGCCAGCAGCTTAGCCCGAGGAGGTTACATGAACACTGAAGCTTTCTTT. This codes for CASSLARGGYMNTEAFF.

The rearrangement uses TRBV2 and TRBJ2-3; D is ambiguous. This CDR3 region has 10 residues. Germline CDR1 SNHLY, CDR2 FYNNEI. V shed 8 bases and J shed 8 bases, with 8 bases lying between them. The CDR3 here is CASLEITQYF. The CDR3 DNA follows: TGTGCCAGCCTGGAAATTACGCAGTATTTT. The full variable domain, rest sourced from reference TRBV2 and TRBJ2-3, is EPEVTQTPSHQVTQMGQEVILRCVPISNHLYFYWYRQILGQKVEFLVSFYNNEISEKSEIFDDQFSVERPDGSNFTLKIRSTKLEDSAMYFCASLEITQYFGPGTRLTVL.

This sequence joins TRBV18 and TRBJ1-1; a possible D gene is TRBD1 (6 bases). Trimming took 6 bases from V and 6 from J, leaving 17 bases between them. This CDR3 comprises 14 residues. Germline assignment: CDR1 KGHSH and CDR2 LQKENI. CDR3 residues: CASSRDRSNAEAFF. The CDR3 DNA is TGTGCCAGCTCTCGCGACAGGTCCAACGCTGAAGCTTTCTTT.